The rows below give T cell receptor beta chains drawn from one sample of a study of Tregs in tolerant kidney transplant recipients. TCRdb's copy holds only in-frame clones and misses some; the assay was immunoSEQ multiplex PCR. The table has 200,000 to 300,000 clones, 80% to 85% seen once. The specimen sequenced was CD4+ T cells from blood. The receptors shown here come from a human donor in good health. Each CDR3 is given with its conserved first and last residue. D genes are given only for firm matches. Part of the rows lack a size; the others show once, few, many or a class for expanded clones.

- 14 TRBJ2-3 TRBV10-3 TRBD1 TGTGCCATCAGTGTGACAGGGGGCACAGATACGCAGTATTTT CAISVTGGTDTQYF
- 12 TRBJ2-7 TRBV7-9 - TGTGCCAGCAGCGTACAGGGATACGAGCAGTACTTC CASSVQGYEQYF
few 11 TRBJ1-1 TRBV6-1 - TGTGCCAGCAGTATCGTCTCTGAAGCTTTCTTT CASSIVSEAFF
- 11 TRBJ2-7 TRBV30 - TGTGCCTGGAGTGGGGGTTCGGTGCAGTACTTC CAWSGGSVQYF
- 14 TRBJ2-7 TRBV11-2 - TGTGCCAGCCGCCCCGGGGGTTACACCTACGAGCAGTACTTC CASRPGGYTYEQYF
few 14 TRBJ2-1 TRBV19 - TGTGCCAGTACGGTCGGGAGAACCTACAATGAGCAGTTCTTC CASTVGRTYNEQFF
once 16 TRBJ2-2 TRBV5-4 - TGTGCCAGCAGCTTGGTGGTCGGGGGCCCCACCGGGGAGCTGTTTTTT CASSLVVGGPTGELFF
- 13 TRBJ2-7 TRBV6-5 TRBD1 TGTGCCAGCGAAGACAGGGGAGAGTACGAGCAGTACTTC CASEDRGEYEQYF
- 18 TRBJ2-3 TRBV7-3 TRBD2 TGTGCCAGCAGCTCCCGGACTAGCGGGCCGCCTAGCACAGATACGCAGTATTTT CASSSRTSGPPSTDTQYF
- 14 TRBJ1-5 TRBV27 - TGTGCCAGCAGTTCCCCTATGGGCAATCAGCCCCAGCATTTT CASSSPMGNQPQHF
- 14 TRBJ1-1 TRBV9 - TGTGCCAGCAGCTCAATGGCACAGAACACTGAAGCTTTCTTT CASSSMAQNTEAFF
- 16 TRBJ2-7 TRBV10-1 TRBD1 TGCGCCAGCAGTGAGACCAAGGACAGGGTCTCCTACGAGCAGTACTTC CASSETKDRVSYEQYF
- 13 TRBJ2-5 TRBV4-2 - TGTGCCAGCAGCCAAGCTCAGGGGGAGACCCAGTACTTC CASSQAQGETQYF
- 14 TRBJ2-3 TRBV15 - TGTGCCACCAGTATGGACACCTACACAGATACGCAGTATTTT CATSMDTYTDTQYF
- 13 TRBJ2-7 TRBV6-1 - TGTGCCAGCACCTTAGTAGACGGCTACGAGCAGTACTTC CASTLVDGYEQYF
- 12 TRBJ1-2 TRBV2 - TGTGCCAGCAGTGGACAGGTGCTATCTGACACCTTC CASSGQVLSDTF
once 16 TRBJ1-2 TRBV5-5 TRBD1 TGTGCCAGCAGCTTAGACCACAGGGGCCTTCTCTATGGCTACACCTTC CASSLDHRGLLYGYTF
- 13 TRBJ1-6 TRBV4-1 TRBD1 TGCGCCAGCAGCCTAGGGGGCAATTCACCCCTCCACTTT CASSLGGNSPLHF
- 14 TRBJ1-1 TRBV7-2 - TGTGCCAGCAGCTTAGCGCACCCCAACACTGAAGCTTTCTTT CASSLAHPNTEAFF
once 14 TRBJ2-7 TRBV5-4 TRBD1 TGTGCCAGCAGCGCGACAGGGGGGGACTACGAGCAGTACTTC CASSATGGDYEQYF
- 14 TRBJ1-1 TRBV7-9 - TGTGCCAGCAGCAAAGTTGGGCGGAACACTGAAGCTTTCTTT CASSKVGRNTEAFF
- 12 TRBJ1-6 TRBV30 - TGTGCCTGGAGTCTCAGCGGTTCACCCCTCCACTTT CAWSLSGSPLHF
- 13 TRBJ1-5 TRBV5-8 - TGTGCCAGCAGCTTGGAGGGTTATCAGCCCCAGCATTTT CASSLEGYQPQHF
- 15 TRBJ2-7 TRBV9 - TGTGCCAGCAGCGTAGGAGAGGGACCCCACCTGGAGCAGTACTTC CASSVGEGPHLEQYF
- 14 TRBJ1-1 TRBV5-1 - TGCGCCAGCAGCCCGGACAGTATGAACACTGAAGCTTTCTTT CASSPDSMNTEAFF
- 14 TRBJ2-6 TRBV7-8 - TGTGCCAGCAGCTACGGATCTGGGGCCAACGTCCTGACTTTC CASSYGSGANVLTF
- 16 TRBJ2-5 TRBV7-9 TRBD1 TGTGCCAGCAGCCCACGGCAGACAGGGGATGGGGAGACCCAGTACTTC CASSPRQTGDGETQYF
- 16 TRBJ2-3 TRBV5-1 - TGCGCCAGCAGCGGGAGGTCCAAGGTTAGCACAGATACGCAGTATTTT CASSGRSKVSTDTQYF
- 13 TRBJ2-2 TRBV7-8 - TGTGCCAGCAGCGCATACAGATACAGGGAGCTGTTTTTT CASSAYRYRELFF
- 15 TRBJ2-1 TRBV5-1 TRBD2 TGCGCCAGCAGCTTGACTAGCGGGGGGGTCAATGAGCAGTTCTTC CASSLTSGGVNEQFF
- 11 TRBJ1-2 TRBV5-6 - TGTGCCAGCAGCCGCACCGTCGACCACACCTTC CASSRTVDHTF
- 18 TRBJ2-5 TRBV6-1 TRBD2 TGTGCCAGCAGTGGGAGTTGGTCGTCTAGCGGGGGACAAGAGACCCAGTACTTC CASSGSWSSSGGQETQYF
- 14 TRBJ1-6 TRBV6-1 - TGTGCCAGCAGCCCCACAGCCTATAATTCACCCCTCCACTTT CASSPTAYNSPLHF
- 15 TRBJ2-5 TRBV11-2 - TGTGCCAGCAGCTTAGTGCTGGGCACGACGGAGACCCAGTACTTC CASSLVLGTTETQYF
- 15 TRBJ1-1 TRBV19 - TGTGCCAGTAGTAGTCCAGGGTCTGTGAACACTGAAGCTTTCTTT CASSSPGSVNTEAFF
- 16 TRBJ1-2 TRBV4-1 - TGCGCCAGCAGCCAAGAGCGGACACTAACTAACTATGGCTACACCTTC CASSQERTLTNYGYTF
- 13 TRBJ1-1 TRBV2 - TGTGCCAGCGGGTTGCAGTTGAACACTGAAGCTTTCTTT CASGLQLNTEAFF
few 15 TRBJ2-3 TRBV7-2 TRBD1 TGTGCCAGCAGCACATACAGGGGGCGGTCAGATACGCAGTATTTT CASSTYRGRSDTQYF
- 14 TRBJ2-7 TRBV7-9 - TGTGCCAGCAGTCTCGATGCATCTGGCTACGAGCAGTACTTC CASSLDASGYEQYF
- 15 TRBJ1-1 TRBV5-1 TRBD1 TGCGCCAGCAGCTTGGCGACAGGGCTGTATTCTGAAGCTTTCTTT CASSLATGLYSEAFF
- 16 TRBJ2-3 TRBV18 TRBD2 TGTGCCAGCTCCCAAACTAGCGGGGGTCACACAGATACGCAGTATTTT CASSQTSGGHTDTQYF
- 15 TRBJ2-1 TRBV10-3 TRBD2 TGTGCCATCAGTGGGACTAGCGACATCTACAATGAGCAGTTCTTC CAISGTSDIYNEQFF
- 14 TRBJ1-2 TRBV5-4 - TGTGCCAGCAGCTTGTTGGACAGCCACTATGGCTACACCTTC CASSLLDSHYGYTF
- 13 TRBJ1-1 TRBV2 TRBD1 TGTGCCAGCAGTGAACAGGGGGCCGCTGAAGCTTTCTTT CASSEQGAAEAFF
- 13 TRBJ1-2 TRBV6-5 - TGTGCCAGCAGTTTCGGCAGGGTGTATGGCTACACCTTC CASSFGRVYGYTF
few 12 TRBJ2-7 TRBV6-1 - TGTGCCAGCAGGACGGGAGATCGTCAGCAGTACTTC CASRTGDRQQYF
once 13 TRBJ1-2 TRBV6-6 - TGTGCCAGCAGTCCTTCCGGGACGGCTGGCTACACCTTC CASSPSGTAGYTF
- 15 TRBJ2-3 TRBV4-2 TRBD2 TGTGCCAGCACAAGCGAGCGGGGGAGCACAGATACGCAGTATTTT CASTSERGSTDTQYF
- 14 TRBJ1-1 TRBV5-1 - TGCGCCAGCAGCTTGCAGAGCGTAGGCACTGAAGCTTTCTTT CASSLQSVGTEAFF
few 15 TRBJ2-7 TRBV30 - TGTGCCTGGAATAGAGGGGGGGGTTCTTCCTACGAGCAGTACTTC CAWNRGGGSSYEQYF
- 18 TRBJ2-2 TRBV5-8 - TGTGCCAGCAGCTCTCAGTCCCCCGGGCCCCTGAACACCGGGGAGCTGTTTTTT CASSSQSPGPLNTGELFF
- 14 TRBJ2-7 TRBV2 TRBD1 TGTGCCACAGATCCCGGGGGACAGGGCTACGAGCAGTACTTC CATDPGGQGYEQYF
- 15 TRBJ1-4 TRBV5-3 TRBD1 TGTGCCAGAAGCTTAGACAGGGAGAAGGATGAAAAACTGTTTTTT CARSLDREKDEKLFF
- 14 TRBJ2-1 TRBV21-1 - TGTGCCAGCAGCAAAGTCCGCGCAGGGAATGAGCAGTTCTTC CASSKVRAGNEQFF
few 19 TRBJ2-7 TRBV7-9 - TGTGCCAGCAGCTTAGCGAAGGTAGTCGGGACAACCTCCTCCTACGAGCAGTACTTC CASSLAKVVGTTSSYEQYF